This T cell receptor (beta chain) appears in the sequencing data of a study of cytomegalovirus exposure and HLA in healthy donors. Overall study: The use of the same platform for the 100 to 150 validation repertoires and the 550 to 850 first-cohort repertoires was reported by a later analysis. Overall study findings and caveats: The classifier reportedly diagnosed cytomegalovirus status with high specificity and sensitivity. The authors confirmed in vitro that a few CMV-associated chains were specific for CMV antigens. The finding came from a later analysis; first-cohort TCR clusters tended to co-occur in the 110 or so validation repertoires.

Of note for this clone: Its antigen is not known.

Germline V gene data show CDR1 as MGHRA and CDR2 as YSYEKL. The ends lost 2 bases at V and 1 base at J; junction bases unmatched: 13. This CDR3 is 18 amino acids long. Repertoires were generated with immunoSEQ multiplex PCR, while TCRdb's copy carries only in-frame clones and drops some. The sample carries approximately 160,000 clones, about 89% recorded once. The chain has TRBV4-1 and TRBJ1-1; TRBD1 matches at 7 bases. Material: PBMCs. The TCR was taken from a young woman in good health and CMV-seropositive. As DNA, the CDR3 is TGCGCCAGCAGCCAACATCCCGACAGGGTCCAGTGGAACACTGAAGCTTTCTTT. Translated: CASSQHPDRVQWNTEAFF.